Listed below are T cell receptor beta chains from one sample, sequenced in a study of stem cell transplantation in POMP-related autoinflammatory disease. The assay was immunoSEQ multiplex PCR, and TCRdb's table has in-frame clones only and misses some. The sample comprises about 26,000 clones, 82% of which are singletons, and 2% to 3% rests with the top ten. The sequences come from CD4+ T cells from PBMCs, collected before stem cell transplantation. These receptors came from a human donor with POMP-related autoinflammation and immune dysregulation (PRAID). The CDR3 runs from the conserved cysteine through the conserved F or W. A D gene is named only where the DNA matches it firmly. Size is stated for part of the rows, as once, few or many counts, or as a class when the clone is expanded.

D: TRBD2
V: TRBV10-1
J: TRBJ2-1
size: -
DNA: TGCGCCAGCTCGACTAGCGGGTCTACCTACAATGAGCAGTTCTTC
CDR3: CASSTSGSTYNEQFF

D: -
V: TRBV7-9
J: TRBJ2-7
size: -
DNA: TGTGCCAGCAGCCCCGGTGGGGGACACTACGAGCAGTACTTC
CDR3: CASSPGGGHYEQYF

D: -
V: TRBV5-8
J: TRBJ2-7
size: -
DNA: TGTGCCAGCAGCTTGGCGTCAGGTCCAGGGAAAGTGTTAGAGCAGTACTTC
CDR3: CASSLASGPGKVLEQYF

D: TRBD2
V: TRBV5-1
J: TRBJ2-3
size: -
DNA: TGCGCCAGCAGCTTGGCCGGACTAGCGGGAGGGGGCCCAGATACGCAGTATTTT
CDR3: CASSLAGLAGGGPDTQYF

D: -
V: TRBV6-6
J: TRBJ1-2
size: few
DNA: TGTGCCAGCATCTCGCCTCATTTATCACACCTCTATGGCTACACCTTC
CDR3: CASISPHLSHLYGYTF

D: TRBD2
V: TRBV6-1
J: TRBJ2-1
size: -
DNA: TGTGCCAGCATGGGGACTACTTCCTACAATGAGCAGTTCTTC
CDR3: CASMGTTSYNEQFF

D: TRBD1
V: TRBV29-1
J: TRBJ2-3
size: -
DNA: TGCAGCATTGGACAGGGGGCGCGAGATACGCAGTATTTT
CDR3: CSIGQGARDTQYF

D: -
V: TRBV5-1
J: TRBJ1-2
size: -
DNA: TGCGCCAGCAGCTTGGGAATTGTGTCAGGTGTGTTACATGGCTACACCTTC
CDR3: CASSLGIVSGVLHGYTF

D: -
V: TRBV7-9
J: TRBJ1-2
size: once
DNA: TGTGCCAGCAGCTTAGTCGGGGCTAACTATGGCTACACCTTC
CDR3: CASSLVGANYGYTF

D: -
V: TRBV6-1
J: TRBJ1-2
size: -
DNA: TGTGCCAGCACGCCCGGCTCAGCTAACTATGGCTACACCTTC
CDR3: CASTPGSANYGYTF

D: TRBD1
V: TRBV4-1
J: TRBJ1-5
size: few
DNA: TGCGCCAGCAGGGCGACAGGGACCTCCAATCAGCCCCAGCATTTT
CDR3: CASRATGTSNQPQHF

D: TRBD1
V: TRBV9
J: TRBJ1-1
size: -
DNA: TGTGCCAGCAGCGTCCAGGGGGCGGGGGGCACTGAAGCTTTCTTT
CDR3: CASSVQGAGGTEAFF

D: -
V: TRBV4-1
J: TRBJ1-1
size: few
DNA: TGCGCCAGCAGCCAAGATAGAAGGACAGAAGCTTTCTTT
CDR3: CASSQDRRTEAFF

D: TRBD1
V: TRBV12-5
J: TRBJ1-1
size: -
DNA: TGTGCTAGTGGTTTGGAGAGAATAGGGGACAGGATGAACACTGAAGCTTTCTTT
CDR3: CASGLERIGDRMNTEAFF

D: -
V: TRBV11-2
J: TRBJ1-5
size: -
DNA: TGTGCCAGCAGCTTAGAGGGATTTCAGCCCCAGCATTTT
CDR3: CASSLEGFQPQHF

D: -
V: TRBV2
J: TRBJ1-4
size: -
DNA: TGTGCCAGCAGTGACCGTCTTCCAGGGAGGTTAGAAAAACTGTTTTTT
CDR3: CASSDRLPGRLEKLFF